These 21 T cell receptor beta chains were all obtained from the same sample, sequenced in a study of blood T cell repertoires in COVID-19. This table comes from immunoSEQ multiplex PCR, and its TCRdb copy is limited to in-frame clones, with some not included. Seen here are approximately 260,000 clones, about 90% observed once, and the top ten hold 3.5% to 4.5%. Sequencing was carried out using peripheral blood. These receptors came from a woman aged 40 to 49 with acute or convalescent COVID-19.

The rearrangement links TRBV19 to TRBJ2-5; 9 bases are a match to TRBD2. In germline, CDR1 is LNHDA, CDR2 SQIVND (reference sequence). Trimming at V came to 1 base and at J to 5 bases, leaving 8 bases not matched to a gene. The CDR3 runs 16 residues. CDR3 amino acids: CASSIAGLAFRETQYF. For the CDR3, the DNA is TGTGCCAGTAGTATAGCAGGACTAGCGTTCAGGGAGACCCAGTACTTC.

About this clone: An end of the junction does not agree with germline; a read error may underlie this. The chain couples TRBV2 to TRBJ1-2; a possible D gene is TRBD1 (6 bases). Germline values: CDR1 SNHLY, CDR2 FYNNEI. CDR3 length: 10 amino acids. The CDR3 DNA reads as TGCGGCTGGACAGACTATGGCTACACCTTC. Its translation is CGWTDYGYTF.

The chain is built from TRBV19 and TRBJ1-6, with a weak D call TRBD1 (6 bases). Per the germline V gene, CDR1 is LNHDA and CDR2 is SQIVND (reference sequence). This CDR3 contains 14 residues. V was cut by 8 bases and J by 7 bases, with 15 bases left in between. The DNA for the CDR3 is TGTGCCAGTGAACAGGGTTACGGAAATTCACCCCTCCACTTT. Its translation is CASEQGYGNSPLHF.

The rearrangement joins TRBV9 to TRBJ1-3; 7 bases agree with TRBD1. CDR3 length equals 16 residues. Germline V CDR1 and CDR2: SGDLS, YYNGEE. V lost 3 bases and J lost 0; bases outside the gene matches: 6. The CDR3 bases are TGTGCCAGCAGCGCGACAGGGTTCAGCTCTGGAAACACCATATATTTT. The encoded protein is CASSATGFSSGNTIYF. Full variable domain (remainder filled in from reference TRBV9 and TRBJ1-3): DSGVTQTPKHLITATGQRVTLRCSPRSGDLSVYWYQQSLDQGLQFLIQYYNGEERAKGNILERFSAQQFPDLHSELNLSSLELGDSALYFCASSATGFSSGNTIYFGEGSWLTVV.

The genes are TRBV12-3 or TRBV12-4 and TRBJ1-1, with D hard to call. V lost 1 base to trimming and J lost 8 bases, with 8 bases between them. The CDR3 is 12 amino acids. The CDR3 DNA sequence: TGTGCCAGCAGTTTAGGAGTCCACGAAGCTTTCTTT. The encoded protein is CASSLGVHEAFF.

The chain recombines TRBV18 with TRBJ1-3, with no clear D. Germline V gives CDR1 KGHSH, CDR2 LQKENI. Deletions cut 2 bases from V and 3 bases from J, with 17 bases between. The CDR3 is made up of 17 amino acids. The CDR3 nucleotides are TGTGCCAGCTCACCATTCGGGAGGATCCCCAATGGAAACACCATATATTTT. Amino acid sequence: CASSPFGRIPNGNTIYF.

This chain joins TRBV24-1 and TRBJ1-2, with D perhaps TRBD1 (6 bases). CDR3 length: 14 residues. V was trimmed by 9 bases and J by 0 bases, leaving 13 bases between them. Germline V gene sequence: CDR1 KGHDR, CDR2 SFDVKD. The CDR3 here is CATGQRDTNYGYTF. CDR3 nucleotide sequence: TGTGCCACCGGTCAGCGGGACACTAACTATGGCTACACCTTC.

V is TRBV5-1 and J is TRBJ1-6; no firm D call. The CDR3 loop spans 13 amino acids. The V end lost 3 bases, the J end lost 1 base, and 2 bases lay between the germline ends. CDR1 is SGHRS and CDR2 is YFSETQ in the germline V gene. CDR3 sequence reads: CASSSSYNSPLHF. The DNA of the CDR3 is TGCGCCAGCAGCTCATCCTATAATTCACCCCTCCACTTT.

The chain has TRBV7-6 and TRBJ1-5, with D perhaps TRBD1 (6 bases). This CDR3 contains 18 residues. Trimming pared 0 bases from V and 0 bases from J, leaving 15 bases between. Germline V CDR1 and CDR2: SGHVS, FNYEAQ. The CDR3 sequence: CASSLAGRGDYSNQPQHF. CDR3 DNA sequence: TGTGCCAGCAGCTTAGCGGGGAGGGGGGACTATAGCAATCAGCCCCAGCATTTT.

V is TRBV6-4 and J is TRBJ2-3; TRBD2 matches 7 bases. The germline CDR1 and CDR2 sequences are MRHNA and SNTAGT. The J segment lost 4 bases and the V segment lost 4 bases, leaving 5 bases of the junction unmatched. This CDR3 comprises 14 residues. CDR3 amino acids: CASSVFTSADTQYF. The CDR3 DNA reads TGTGCCAGCAGTGTGTTTACTAGCGCAGATACGCAGTATTTT.

The chain joins TRBV7-9 to TRBJ1-2; 9 bases fit TRBD1. The CDR3 runs to 17 residues. V was clipped by 5 bases and J by 1 base; unmatched bases: 11. CDR1 and CDR2 (germline): SEHNR, FQNEAQ (reference sequence). DNA of the CDR3: TGTGCCAGCAGCCAGGGGACAGGGTTTGTCCGTAACTATGGCTACACCTTC. The encoded protein is CASSQGTGFVRNYGYTF.

The chain combines TRBV12-3 or TRBV12-4 with TRBJ2-1; D not certain. V gave up 7 bases and J gave up 0 bases, with 7 bases separating them. The CDR3 contains 13 residues. The CDR3 DNA sequence: TGTGCCAGCACGACTCACTCCTACAATGAGCAGTTCTTC. Translating it yields CASTTHSYNEQFF.

The chain has TRBV6-5 and TRBJ1-2, with D possibly being TRBD1 (5 bases). Germline V gives CDR1 MNHEY, CDR2 SVGAGI. The CDR3 runs to 14 residues. V was clipped by 7 bases and J by 2 bases, with 14 bases between them. CDR3 residues: CASKDLRGNYGYTF. CDR3 nucleotide sequence: TGTGCCAGCAAGGACCTACGGGGGAACTATGGCTACACCTTC.

The chain recombines TRBV9 with TRBJ1-2; 7 positions match TRBD1. The CDR3 consists of 16 residues. V shed 4 bases, J shed 0 bases, and the junction held 9 bases outside the gene matches. Germline-derived CDR1 and CDR2 are SGDLS and YYNGEE. This chain's CDR3 is CASSSGTVRTNYGYTF. In nucleotides, the CDR3 is TGTGCCAGCAGCTCGGGGACAGTCCGTACTAACTATGGCTACACCTTC. Filled out from reference TRBV9 and TRBJ1-2, the complete variable domain reads DSGVTQTPKHLITATGQRVTLRCSPRSGDLSVYWYQQSLDQGLQFLIQYYNGEERAKGNILERFSAQQFPDLHSELNLSSLELGDSALYFCASSSGTVRTNYGYTFGSGTRLTVV.

The rearrangement joins TRBV18 to TRBJ1-1, with D possibly being TRBD1 (5 bases). V was trimmed by 0 bases and J by 5 bases, leaving 10 bases between them. CDR1 is KGHSH and CDR2 is LQKENI in the germline V gene. The CDR3 spans 14 residues. CDR3 residues: CASSPPGQHTEAFF. CDR3 DNA: TGTGCCAGCTCACCACCGGGGCAACATACTGAAGCTTTCTTT.

This sequence joins TRBV4-1 and TRBJ1-2; D is undetermined. The CDR3 contains 14 residues. Between the trimmed V and J ends, which lost 4 bases and 8 bases, there was a span of 17 bases. Germline values: CDR1 MGHRA, CDR2 YSYEKL. CDR3 sequence (DNA): TGCGCCAGCAGCCTCCCCACCGAGTGGAGGGGCTACACCTTC. Protein product: CASSLPTEWRGYTF.

The chain links TRBV3-1 (or the pseudogene TRBV3-2) to TRBJ1-1; D uncertain. The germline V gene has CDR1 LGHDT and CDR2 YNNKEL (reference sequence). The V gene lost 4 bases and the J gene lost 7 bases, with 10 bases spanning the gap. CDR3 length: 12 residues. The CDR3 here is CASSLPAGEAFF. DNA of the CDR3: TGTGCCAGCAGCCTACCCGCAGGTGAAGCTTTCTTT.

The chain carries TRBV30 and TRBJ1-1; a possible D gene is TRBD1 (5 bases). CDR3 length equals 13 residues. Germline assignment: CDR1 GTSNPN and CDR2 SVGIG (reference sequence). Trimming cost V 3 bases and J 4 bases, with 12 bases left between them. CDR3 in DNA: TGTGCCTGGAGGGGTCTCCAGGGCACTGAAGCTTTCTTT. It is translated as CAWRGLQGTEAFF.

The chain links TRBV3-1 (or the pseudogene TRBV3-2) to TRBJ2-3; 8 bases match TRBD1. CDR3 length: 15 residues. Germline CDR1 and CDR2: LGHDT and YNNKEL (reference sequence). The V and J ends lost 7 bases and 7 bases, in that order; junction bases with no gene match: 13. The chain's CDR3 is CASTPGTGRSHTQYF. CDR3 in DNA: TGTGCCAGCACCCCAGGGACAGGAAGATCTCATACGCAGTATTTT.

The V and J genes are TRBV2 and TRBJ2-7; maybe TRBD2 (6 bases). This CDR3 is 14 amino acids long. V was pared by 10 bases and J by 4 bases, with 20 bases between. Germline lookup yields CDR1 SNHLY and CDR2 FYNNEI. CDR3 region: CATPQTGAGYEQYV. CDR3 nucleotide sequence: TGTGCCACGCCTCAGACCGGGGCGGGGTACGAGCAGTACGTC.

This clone was seen once. One end of the junction is discordant with germline, which a read error may explain. The chain employs TRBV10-3 and TRBJ1-5; 7 bases are shared with TRBD1. This CDR3 comprises 13 residues. In germline, CDR1 is ENHRY, CDR2 SYGVKD. CDR3 loop: CAIQGQLNQPQHF. Here the CDR3 DNA reads TGTGCCATCCAGGGACAGCTCAATCAACCCCAGCATTTT.